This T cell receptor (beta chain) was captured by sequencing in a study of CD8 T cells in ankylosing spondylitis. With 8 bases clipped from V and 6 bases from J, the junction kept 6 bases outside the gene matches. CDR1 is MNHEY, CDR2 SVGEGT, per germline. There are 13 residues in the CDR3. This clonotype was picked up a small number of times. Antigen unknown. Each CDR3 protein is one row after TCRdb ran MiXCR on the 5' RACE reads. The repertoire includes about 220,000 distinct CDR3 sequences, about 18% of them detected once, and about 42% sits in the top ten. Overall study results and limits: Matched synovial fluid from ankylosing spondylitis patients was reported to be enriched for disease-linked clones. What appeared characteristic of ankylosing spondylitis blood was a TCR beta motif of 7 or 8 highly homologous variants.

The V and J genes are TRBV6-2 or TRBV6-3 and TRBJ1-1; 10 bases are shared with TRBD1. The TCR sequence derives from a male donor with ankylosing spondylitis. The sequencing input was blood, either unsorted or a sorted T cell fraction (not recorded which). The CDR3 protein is CASRETGGSEAFF. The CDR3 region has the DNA TGTGCCAGCCGGGAGACAGGGGGCTCTGAAGCTTTCTTT.